These 18 T cell receptor beta chains came from one sample sequenced in a study of human T cells and chemical hapten exposure (dated by TCRdb to the early 2020s). The label giving this sample's time point can be read as: pre-sensitization, week 0. According to the study, the label for this sample's treatment or condition signals: therapeutic diphenylcyclopropenone sensitization with weekly scalp DPC. The library was made by RACE. Instrument used: NextSeq 500. TCRdb trimmed the raw reads at Q25, called clones with MiXCR and kept productive beta chains. Rows with a matching CDR3 protein are joined into one entry that keeps the most common DNA and genes. The sample records over 30,000 distinct CDR3 sequences, approximately 7.6% of which are singletons. The ten largest account for roughly 1.3% of the sample. Sample: whole blood, taken in connection with sensitization to the hapten diphenylcyclopropenone (DPC). These receptors came from a woman in her fifties or sixties with alopecia areata. Some clones in this sample may be carry-over from other donors' samples.

This clonotype was recorded a few times. The rearrangement links TRBV27 to TRBJ2-1, with 8 bases that match TRBD2. The CDR3 has 19 amino acids. Germline lookup yields CDR1 MNHEY and CDR2 SMNVEV (reference sequence). The V and J ends lost 5 bases and 5 bases, in that order; junction bases with no gene match: 20. The CDR3 loop reads CASSPLRTGKRETNNEQFF. Here the CDR3 DNA reads TGTGCCAGCAGTCCCCTCCGCACAGGAAAGCGGGAGACTAACAATGAGCAGTTCTTC.

This clonotype was observed many times. The chain combines TRBV28 with TRBJ1-5, with 9 bases identical to TRBD1. The V and J ends lost 5 bases and 3 bases, in that order; junction bases with no gene match: 2. The CDR3 totals 14 residues. Looked up from germline, CDR1 is MDHEN and CDR2 is SYDVKM. CDR3 loop: CASSTGGFNQPQHF. The CDR3 nucleotides are TGTGCCAGCAGTACAGGGGGCTTCAATCAGCCCCAGCATTTT.

This clonotype was seen repeatedly, ten times or more. The chain employs TRBV6-1 and TRBJ2-2; tentatively, D is TRBD2 (6 bases). This CDR3 has 12 residues. V was pared by 10 bases and J by 5 bases, with 11 bases between. Germline V gene lookup returns CDR1 MNHNS and CDR2 SASEGT. The DNA of the CDR3 is TGTGCCACCACGGAGGGAACCGGGGAGCTGTTTTTT. Translating it yields CATTEGTGELFF.

This clonotype was counted ten times or more. Here the CDR3 DNA reads TGTGCCAGCAGTTACTCGAATGCGGAGAACACTGAAGCTTTCTTT. Amino acids: CASSYSNAENTEAFF. The J gene is TRBJ1-1, the V gene TRBV6-5, with D unresolved. Germline-derived CDR1 and CDR2 are MNHEY and SVGAGI. The V gene lost 0 bases and the J gene lost 1 base, with 9 bases spanning the gap. This CDR3 is 15 amino acids long.

The rearrangement joins TRBV9 to TRBJ2-1; D is unresolved. The germline CDR1 and CDR2 sequences are SGDLS and YYNGEE. The germline V and J ends were trimmed by 5 bases and 5 bases, with 17 bases remaining between them. This CDR3 is built from 15 residues. CDR3 amino acids: CASSAGPAKNNEQFF. Written as DNA, the CDR3 is TGTGCCAGCAGTGCAGGACCAGCGAAAAACAATGAGCAGTTCTTC.

This clonotype was picked up many times. The chain joins TRBV11-2 to TRBJ1-4, with D tentatively TRBD1 (6 bases). V lost 0 bases and J lost 6, with 14 bases in between. The length of the CDR3 is 16 residues. CDR1 and CDR2 from the germline V gene are SGHAT and FQNNGV. CDR3 DNA: TGTGCCAGCAGCTTAGATCCGCAGGGGTCATATGAAAAACTGTTTTTT. This gives the protein CASSLDPQGSYEKLFF. Complete variable domain (other parts from reference TRBV11-2 and TRBJ1-4): EAGVAQSPRYKIIEKRQSVAFWCNPISGHATLYWYQQILGQGPKLLIQFQNNGVVDDSQLPKDRFSAERLKGVDSTLKIQPAKLEDSAVYLCASSLDPQGSYEKLFFGSGTQLSVL.

The rearrangement joins TRBV29-1 to TRBJ1-1; D is ambiguous. V was trimmed by 8 bases and J by 3 bases, leaving 13 bases between them. The CDR3 has 12 amino acids. The germline V gene encodes CDR1 SQVTM and CDR2 ANQGSEA. CDR3 region: CSFIRVHTEAFF. For the CDR3, the DNA is TGCAGCTTCATCCGAGTGCACACTGAAGCTTTCTTT.

The CDR3 nucleotides read TGTGCCAGCAGTTCACAGGGGGTCCGGACTGAAGCTTTCTTT. The encoded protein is CASSSQGVRTEAFF. V gene TRBV6-2 or TRBV6-3 combines with J gene TRBJ1-1; 8 bases are shared with TRBD1. This CDR3 region has 14 residues. The trim removed 4 bases at V and 5 bases at J, leaving 6 bases unmatched. Germline CDR1 and CDR2: MNHEY and SVGEGT.

There are many counts of this clonotype. The CDR3 bases are TGTGCCGTTTGGACGGGGGGCTACGAGCAGTACTTC. It yields the protein CAVWTGGYEQYF. This chain links TRBV6-2 or TRBV6-3 with TRBJ2-7, with 7 bases that match TRBD2. Per germline, CDR1 MNHEY and CDR2 SVGEGT. This CDR3 region has 12 residues. V lost 11 bases and J lost 3; bases outside the gene matches: 7.

This clonotype was recorded at least ten times. The DNA of the CDR3 is TGTGCCAGCAGTTACTCTTCGGGAGGGCCCATCGAGCAGTACTTC. It yields the protein CASSYSSGGPIEQYF. The chain carries TRBV6-5 and TRBJ2-7, with 8 bases aligning to TRBD2. CDR3 length equals 15 residues. The V gene's germline CDR1 is MNHEY and CDR2 SVGAGI. After removal of 0 bases from V and 6 bases from J, the junction contained 7 bases not matched to a gene.

This clonotype occurred a few times. V and J are TRBV5-1 and TRBJ2-5; 10 bases align to TRBD2. With V trimmed by 3 bases and J by 5 bases, 10 bases remained unmatched. The CDR3 has 16 amino acids. Germline V gene sequence: CDR1 SGHRS, CDR2 YFSETQ. The CDR3 coding sequence is TGCGCCAGCAGCTCCCTACCTGGGACTAGCGCGGAGACCCAGTACTTC. It yields the protein CASSSLPGTSAETQYF.

The J gene is TRBJ2-3, the V gene TRBV18; D gene uncertain. The length of the CDR3 is 15 residues. Germline loops: CDR1 KGHSH, CDR2 LQKENI. Trimming shortened V by 0 bases and J by 5 bases, and 12 bases separated the two germline ends. The CDR3 nucleotides are TGTGCCAGCTCACCACCCCGGACCCCGGGAGATACGCAGTATTTT. Its translation is CASSPPRTPGDTQYF.

In its sample, this clonotype was seen many times. The chain combines TRBV11-2 with TRBJ1-4; D uncertain. V was cut by 3 bases and J by 5 bases, with 13 bases left in between. The CDR3 is 15 residues long. CDR1 is SGHAT, CDR2 FQNNGV, per germline. The CDR3 coding sequence is TGTGCCAGCAGCTTCCGGGGTAGGGAAAATGAAAAACTGTTTTTT. This sequence encodes CASSFRGRENEKLFF.

There are a few counts of this clonotype. The CDR3 sequence is CSASGRGREAFF. CDR3 in DNA: TGCAGTGCTAGCGGCAGGGGGCGAGAAGCTTTCTTT. The chain couples TRBV20-1 to TRBJ1-1, with 8 bases aligning to TRBD1. With V trimmed by 3 bases and J by 8 bases, 5 bases remained unmatched. The CDR3 loop spans 12 amino acids. Germline loops: CDR1 DFQATT, CDR2 SNEGSKA (reference sequence).

The rearrangement links TRBV30 to TRBJ2-7; TRBD1 matches 9 bases. Germline trimming cut 1 base from V and 13 bases from J; bases unmatched to any gene: 5. This CDR3 has 11 amino acids. Germline V gives CDR1 GTSNPN, CDR2 SVGIG (reference sequence). CDR3 bases: TGTGCCTGGAGTGAGACAGGGGGATCCTACTTC. Protein sequence: CAWSETGGSYF.

This clonotype was recorded at least ten times. This sequence joins TRBV5-6 and TRBJ2-3; D may correspond to TRBD1 or TRBD2 (5 bases each). The CDR3 length is 13 residues. V was cut by 4 bases and J by 2 bases, with 8 bases left in between. Germline V gene lookup returns CDR1 SGHDT and CDR2 YYEEEE. The CDR3 bases are TGTGCCAGCAGCCGGGACCACACAGATACGCAGTATTTT. Translated: CASSRDHTDTQYF. The entire variable domain, with the rest obtained from reference TRBV5-6 and TRBJ2-3, is as follows: DAGVTQSPTHLIKTRGQQVTLRCSPKSGHDTVSWYQQALGQGPQFIFQYYEEEERQRGNFPDRFSGHQFPNYSSELNVNALLLGDSALYLCASSRDHTDTQYFGPGTRLTVL.

This clonotype was seen more than once but under ten times. The chain employs TRBV4-3 and TRBJ2-1, with TRBD2 as a possible D gene (5 bases). This CDR3 region has 15 residues. The V gene's germline CDR1 is LGHNA and CDR2 YSLEER. V was cut by 4 bases and J by 2 bases, with 12 bases left in between. Written as DNA, the CDR3 is TGCGCCAGCAGCCGCAGTGCGGGCACCTACAATGAGCAGTTCTTC. It encodes CASSRSAGTYNEQFF.

This clonotype occurred many times. This rearrangement joins TRBV10-1 to TRBJ2-1, with 13 bases identical to TRBD2. V trimming: 4 bases; J trimming: 7 bases; junction bases outside the gene matches: 4. This CDR3 has 15 residues. CDR1 is WNHNN, CDR2 SYGVQD, per germline (reference sequence). CDR3 bases: TGCGCCAGCAGTGCTGGGACTAGCGGGAAAAATGAGCAGTTCTTC. The encoded protein is CASSAGTSGKNEQFF.